These 20 T cell receptor beta chains share one sample of origin, sequenced in a study of cytomegalovirus exposure and HLA in healthy donors. PCR was performed using 60 Vbeta and 13 Jbeta primers. Sequencing used immunoSEQ multiplex PCR; TCRdb keeps in-frame clones, though not all of them. The sample holds about 210,000 clones, 85% seen once. Sequenced material: PBMCs. The receptors here all came from a girl aged 2 to 10 in good health and CMV-seronegative.

This chain connects TRBV5-1 to TRBJ2-2, with 11 bases matching TRBD2. The CDR3 loop spans 17 amino acids. The trim removed 4 bases at V and 5 bases at J, leaving 10 bases unmatched. Germline V CDR1 and CDR2: SGHRS, YFSETQ. CDR3 in DNA: TGCGCCAGCAGCACGGGACTAGCGGCCCGACCGACCGGGGAGCTGTTTTTT. It specifies CASSTGLAARPTGELFF. Full variable domain (rest looked up from reference TRBV5-1 and TRBJ2-2): KAGVTQTPRYLIKTRGQQVTLSCSPISGHRSVSWYQQTPGQGLQFLFEYFSETQRNKGNFPGRFSGRQFSNSRSEMNVSTLELGDSALYLCASSTGLAARPTGELFFGEGSRLTVL.

The chain has TRBV9 and TRBJ1-6, with a possible D match to TRBD1 (6 bases). The CDR3 extends over 14 amino acids. V lost 6 bases and J 6 bases, leaving 13 bases between the germline ends. Germline V CDR1 and CDR2: SGDLS, YYNGEE. The CDR3 loop reads CASTTGWSNSPLHF. The CDR3 DNA is TGTGCCAGCACCACAGGGTGGAGTAATTCACCCCTCCACTTT.

This clone showed up just once. V gene TRBV9 combines with J gene TRBJ2-3; 14 nucleotides align to TRBD2. The V gene end was trimmed by 4 bases and the J gene end by 4 bases; junction bases not matched to a gene: 14. The CDR3 covers 19 residues. Germline V lookup: CDR1 SGDLS, CDR2 YYNGEE. CDR3 DNA sequence: TGTGCCAGCAGCCAAACCCGACTAGCGGGGGGGCCAGCGGCAGATACGCAGTATTTT. Its translation: CASSQTRLAGGPAADTQYF.

The V and J genes are TRBV7-2 and TRBJ2-3; TRBD2 aligns across 8 bases. The junction had 1 base not matched to a gene; V was cut back by 2 bases and J by 0 bases. Looked up from germline, CDR1 is SGHTA and CDR2 is FQGNSA. The CDR3 is made up of 15 amino acids. The CDR3 nucleotides are TGTGCCAGCAGCTTACCTAGCGGGAGCACAGATACGCAGTATTTT. Amino acids: CASSLPSGSTDTQYF.

The chain has TRBV29-1 and TRBJ2-6; D is perhaps TRBD2 (5 bases). This CDR3 has 15 amino acids. Deletions cut 5 bases from V and 4 bases from J, with 15 bases between. CDR1 and CDR2 (germline): SQVTM, ANQGSEA. CDR3 sequence (DNA): TGCAGCGTTCGCGGGCCTGAGCCAGGGGCCAACGTCCTGACTTTC. This codes for CSVRGPEPGANVLTF.

The chain combines TRBV21-1 with TRBJ1-1; TRBD1, the D gene given by the table, was not confirmed from the DNA. TRBV21-1 is a pseudogene segment. CDR3 length equals 13 residues. The CDR3 is CASPGHTNTEAFF. The CDR3 DNA sequence: TGTGCCAGCCCGGGACATACGAACACTGAAGCTTTCTTT.

This chain joins TRBV30 and TRBJ2-2; no reliable D call. The germline V and J ends were trimmed by 0 bases and 3 bases, with 8 bases remaining between them. The length of the CDR3 is 14 residues. Germline V lookup: CDR1 GTSNPN, CDR2 SVGIG (reference sequence). The CDR3 spells CAWSVLLYTGELFF. Here the CDR3 DNA reads TGTGCCTGGAGTGTACTACTCTACACCGGGGAGCTGTTTTTT.

This clone was found a few times. The rearrangement links TRBV5-6 to TRBJ2-1; TRBD1 matches at 7 bases. The CDR3 contains 14 residues. V gave up 1 base and J gave up 7 bases; unmatched junction bases: 5. Germline V lookup: CDR1 SGHDT, CDR2 YYEEEE. The CDR3 DNA is TGTGCCAGCAGCTTGCTGGGACAGAATAATGAGCAGTTCTTC. Its protein is CASSLLGQNNEQFF.

The V and J genes are TRBV19 and TRBJ2-2; no clear D. Trimming took off 7 bases at V and 2 bases at J, with 11 bases between the two ends. The CDR3 is 14 residues long. Per germline, CDR1 LNHDA and CDR2 SQIVND (reference sequence). CDR3 region: CASTHTRNTGELFF. DNA of the CDR3: TGTGCCAGTACACACACAAGAAACACCGGGGAGCTGTTTTTT. The full variable domain, its missing parts supplied by reference TRBV19 and TRBJ2-2, is DGGITQSPKYLFRKEGQNVTLSCEQNLNHDAMYWYRQDPGQGLRLIYYSQIVNDFQKGDIAEGYSVSREKKESFPLTVTSAQKNPTAFYLCASTHTRNTGELFFGEGSRLTVL.

This clone was counted a single time. The J gene is TRBJ2-7, the V gene TRBV9, with TRBD2 matching 15 bases. Germline CDR1 SGDLS, CDR2 YYNGEE. The CDR3 is 15 residues long. With 3 bases clipped from V and 4 bases from J, the junction kept 2 bases outside the gene matches. The CDR3 sequence is CASSAGTSGRYEQYF. As DNA, the CDR3 is TGTGCCAGCAGCGCCGGGACTAGCGGGAGGTACGAGCAGTACTTC.

This clone was observed once. The V and J genes are TRBV30 and TRBJ1-2, with 11 bases that match TRBD1. Looked up from germline, CDR1 is GTSNPN and CDR2 is SVGIG (reference sequence). Unmatched junction bases numbered 5, after V lost 5 bases and J lost 0 bases. The CDR3 totals 15 residues. DNA for the CDR3: TGTGCCTGGGTAGGACAGGGGGCGCCTAACTATGGCTACACCTTC. Translating it yields CAWVGQGAPNYGYTF.

The CDR3 is CASSSTYGHSGNTIYF. As DNA, the CDR3 is TGTGCCAGCAGCTCGACCTACGGACACTCTGGAAACACCATATATTTT. J is TRBJ1-3 and V is TRBV27, with D perhaps matching TRBD1 (5 bases). The CDR3 is 16 residues long. Trimming removed 6 bases at V and 0 bases at J, with 15 bases between. Germline lookup yields CDR1 MNHEY and CDR2 SMNVEV (reference sequence).

This clone occurred a few times. V usage is TRBV7-7 and J usage is TRBJ2-2; 10 nucleotides match TRBD2. The CDR3 consists of 16 residues. The junction had 9 bases not matched to a gene; V was cut back by 5 bases and J by 6 bases. Germline V lookup: CDR1 SSHAT, CDR2 FNYEAQ (reference sequence). The CDR3 here is CASSKSGGGRPGELFF. The CDR3, as DNA: TGTGCCAGCAGCAAGAGCGGGGGGGGCCGTCCCGGGGAGCTGTTTTTT.

The CDR3 sequence: CASSVSVRNTIYF. The CDR3 coding sequence is TGTGCCAGCAGCGTTTCGGTTAGAAACACCATATATTTT. The V and J genes are TRBV9 and TRBJ1-3; no definite D call. Germline V CDR1 and CDR2: SGDLS, YYNGEE. The CDR3 has 13 residues. Trimming took 2 bases from V and 5 from J, leaving 8 bases between them.

The chain couples TRBV4-2 to TRBJ2-5; TRBD2 agrees at 12 bases. With V trimmed by 2 bases and J by 1 base, 11 bases remained unmatched. CDR3 length equals 19 residues. Germline CDR1 is LGHNA and CDR2 is YNFKEQ. The CDR3 DNA reads as TGTGCCAGCAGCCAATTGGAGCTAGCGGGGGGGAGGAGCCAAGAGACCCAGTACTTC. Amino acids: CASSQLELAGGRSQETQYF.

The chain carries TRBV7-6 and TRBJ1-4, with TRBD1 identical over 7 bases. V gave up 5 bases and J gave up 3 bases; unmatched junction bases: 9. From germline, CDR1 is SGHVS and CDR2 FNYEAQ. CDR3 length: 16 residues. The CDR3 loop is CASSPGGRGANEKLFF. In DNA, the CDR3 is TGTGCCAGCAGCCCCGGTGGCAGGGGGGCTAATGAAAAACTGTTTTTT.

The chain uses TRBV2 and TRBJ1-1; D call uncertain. The germline gives CDR1 SNHLY, CDR2 FYNNEI. The CDR3 runs 14 residues. Trimming left V 7 bases short and J 0 bases short, with 12 bases between. The CDR3 sequence: CASIQGRLNTEAFF. CDR3 nucleotides: TGTGCCAGCATTCAAGGGAGGCTGAACACTGAAGCTTTCTTT.

The rearrangement joins TRBV30 to TRBJ1-2; D is unresolved. V lost 4 bases and J lost 8, with 17 bases in between. Germline CDR1 reads GTSNPN; CDR2 reads SVGIG (reference sequence). This CDR3 region has 13 residues. The CDR3 loop is CAWTARMIGGYTF. CDR3 bases: TGTGCCTGGACGGCCAGGATGATCGGCGGCTACACCTTC.

This clone came up a few times. J is TRBJ1-2 and V is TRBV25-1, with 7 nucleotides matching TRBD1. This CDR3 region has 16 residues. V was pared by 6 bases and J by 2 bases, with 12 bases of the junction left unmatched. Germline lookup yields CDR1 MGHDK and CDR2 SYGVNS. DNA for the CDR3: TGTGCCAGCAGGGACACCGGGACAGCCACGAACTATGGCTACACCTTC. Translation: CASRDTGTATNYGYTF.

The rearrangement uses TRBV7-6 and TRBJ1-2; D is possibly TRBD1 (5 bases). Germline-derived CDR1 and CDR2 are SGHVS and FNYEAQ. The ends were cut back, 1 base at V and 1 base at J, with 13 bases in the middle. The CDR3 totals 16 residues. The CDR3 sequence is CASSLGPGPSNYGYTF. The CDR3 nucleotides read TGTGCCAGCAGCTTAGGTCCAGGGCCCAGTAACTATGGCTACACCTTC.